The 8 T cell receptor beta chains in this list originate from one sample, sequenced in a study of beta chain features in type 1 diabetes. The whole isolated RNA underwent reverse transcription, so sequencing captured expressed TCRB transcripts. Sequenced by immunoSEQ multiplex PCR; TCRdb stores in-frame clones only, minus some. The sample includes nearly 350,000 clones, 6.5% to 10% seen only once; the top ten take approximately 0.44%. The sample taken for sequencing was central memory CD4+ T cells from blood. The receptors stem from a woman between 18 and 29 years old in good health.

This clone was detected a few times. Given a far larger clone just one base away, this is likely a sequencing read error. The gene calls are TRBV7-2 and TRBJ2-3, with D perhaps TRBD1 or TRBD2 (5 bases each). Trimming took off 5 bases at V and 6 bases at J, with 18 bases between the two ends. This CDR3 contains 15 residues. From germline, CDR1 is SGHTA and CDR2 FQGNSA. Written as DNA, the CDR3 is TGTGCCAGCAGCCTGAGGGGTTGGGCCGGGGATACGCAGTATTTT. Protein: CASSLRGWAGDTQYF. Supplemented by reference TRBV7-2 and TRBJ2-3, the full variable domain reads GAGVSQSPSNKVTEKGKDVELRCDPISGHTALYWYRQSLGQGLEFLIYFQGNSAPDKSGLPSDRFSAERTGGSVSTLTIQRTQQEDSAVYLCASSLRGWAGDTQYFGPGTRLTVL.

The chain uses TRBV7-8 and TRBJ2-4; 11 nucleotides agree with TRBD1. Germline V gene sequence: CDR1 SGHVS, CDR2 FQNEAQ. V gave up 5 bases and J gave up 1 base; unmatched junction bases: 10. The CDR3 consists of 18 residues. The CDR3 here is CASSEDRGRAIAKNIQYF. As DNA, the CDR3 is TGTGCCAGCAGCGAGGACAGGGGGCGAGCAATTGCCAAAAACATTCAGTACTTC.

This clone was counted many times. The gene calls are TRBV10-3 and TRBJ2-1; no clear D. The CDR3 totals 12 residues. Deletions cut 2 bases from V and 7 bases from J, with 6 bases between. Germline loops: CDR1 ENHRY, CDR2 SYGVKD. The CDR3 sequence is CAISEPENEQFF. In DNA, the CDR3 is TGTGCCATCAGTGAGCCCGAAAATGAGCAGTTCTTC.

The chain is built from TRBV6-1 and TRBJ2-1; 10 positions match TRBD2. Germline CDR1 reads MNHNS; CDR2 reads SASEGT. This CDR3 region has 15 residues. V was pared by 6 bases and J by 7 bases, with 9 bases of the junction left unmatched. This CDR3 is CASRELAGSSNEQFF. The DNA of the CDR3 is TGTGCCAGCAGGGAACTAGCGGGATCCTCGAATGAGCAGTTCTTC.

The sample holds many counts of this clone. The rearrangement uses TRBV2 and TRBJ2-6, with D possibly being TRBD2 (5 bases). Trimming took 6 bases from V and 2 from J, leaving 11 bases between them. The CDR3 has 15 amino acids. CDR1 SNHLY and CDR2 FYNNEI come from the germline V gene. The CDR3 nucleotides are TGTGCCAGCAGAGAGGAGAGGGCTGGGGCCAACGTCCTGACTTTC. It is translated as CASREERAGANVLTF.

The chain recombines TRBV28 with TRBJ1-2; D is unclear. Germline V CDR1 and CDR2: MDHEN, SYDVKM. The CDR3 loop spans 12 amino acids. V lost 6 bases and J lost 5, with 10 bases in between. The chain's CDR3 is CASRGSVYGYTF. The CDR3, as DNA: TGTGCCAGCAGGGGGTCGGTGTATGGCTACACCTTC.

The table lists this clone with a few counts. This chain joins TRBV21-1 and TRBJ2-2; whether TRBD1, the table's D call, matches the DNA was not checked. TRBV21-1 counts as a pseudogene. CDR3 length: 15 residues. CDR3 loop: CASSKKTANTGELFF. As DNA, the CDR3 is TGTGCCAGCAGCAAAAAAACAGCGAACACCGGGGAGCTGTTTTTT.

The rearrangement joins TRBV2 to TRBJ1-2; 8 bases match TRBD1. The CDR3 is 14 residues long. The germline gives CDR1 SNHLY, CDR2 FYNNEI. V dropped 2 bases and J dropped 5; count of bases not matched to a gene: 4. The CDR3 DNA reads TGTGCCAGCAGTGAACAGGGGGCGCAATATGGCTACACCTTC. This gives the protein CASSEQGAQYGYTF. Based on the CDR3 plus reference TRBV2 and TRBJ1-2, the full variable domain is EPEVTQTPSHQVTQMGQEVILRCVPISNHLYFYWYRQILGQKVEFLVSFYNNEISEKSEIFDDQFSVERPDGSNFTLKIRSTKLEDSAMYFCASSEQGAQYGYTFGSGTRLTVV.